The present entry profiles one T cell receptor (beta chain) with its context. Within its sample, this clone is large (0.1 to 1%). What antigen it recognizes has not been identified. No per-base quality is available; no much larger clone lies one base away. This specimen belongs to a study of chemoradiotherapy in HPV16-positive cancers (dated by TCRdb to between 2021 and 2022). General notes on the study: Candidate HPV-specific T-cell clones and common TCR motifs were defined through functional T-cell assays on cells from a couple of HPV16-positive patients. TCR repertoires from 86 patients with HPV-related cancers were then used to track the candidate HPV-specific TCRs and motifs. The study set out to ask whether T-cell immunity against the HPV oncoproteins E6 and E7 changes over the course of chemoradiotherapy and whether that immunity affects survival.

Because repertoires were sampled repeatedly during chemoradiotherapy, clonal expansion in the tumor microenvironment could be followed. On the study overall, not on this receptor specifically: Among HPV16-positive patients, expansion of HPV-responsive T cells during chemoradiotherapy was associated with better recurrence-free survival. Expansion of candidate HPV-specific clones and E7-related TCR motifs was observed in the tumor microenvironment during treatment, whereas no such expansion was observed for non-HPV-specific T cells. The functional definition of HPV-specific T cells came from only a couple of HPV16-positive patients, and the survival association was reported for HPV16-positive patients.

Libraries came from the immunoSEQ multiplex PCR assay. The clones in this table, taken by TCRdb from immuneACCESS, are in-frame only. Not every clone is retained; where verified, under half of the shortfall comes from an unresolved V gene, and the cause of the rest is unknown. A total of 6,000 to 7,500 clones appear in this sample, about 89% of them only once. 2% to 2.5% of the sample rests with the top ten. The CDR3 holds 15 amino acids from the cysteine to the phenylalanine. The CDR3 DNA has 45 bases and is translated from base 1. The CDR1 and CDR2 encoded by the germline V gene are SGHVS and FNYEAQ. The junction shows trimming of 4 bases on V and 5 bases on J, and the gene matches do not reach 5 bases of it.

The V and J genes are TRBV7-6 and TRBJ2-3, with 11 junctional bases fitting TRBD2. The receptor's source is a human donor with HPV-associated anogenital cancer. The source was tumor tissue, collected from a patient who underwent chemoradiotherapy. The CDR3 loop reads CASSSGLAGQDTQYF. The bases are TGTGCCAGCAGCTCTGGACTAGCGGGCCAAGATACGCAGTATTTT.